This record covers a single TCR beta chain. These data originate in a study of blood T cell repertoires in COVID-19. Authors' methods: Amplified reference gene primers provided the basis for estimating nucleated cell counts. Sequencing used immunoSEQ multiplex PCR; TCRdb keeps in-frame clones, though not all of them. V, J and clone size reflect that table, while D and trimming were determined from the DNA. The sample has fewer than 200,000 clones, around 83% seen once. Between the trimmed V and J ends, which lost 2 bases and 5 bases, there was a span of 15 bases. The CDR3 covers 16 residues. Germline assignment: CDR1 MNHNS and CDR2 SASEGT.

Input material: PBMCs or T cells enriched from blood (not recorded which). This chain connects TRBV6-1 to TRBJ2-2, with D perhaps matching TRBD2 (7 bases). This receptor was identified in a woman aged 35 to 49 in a cohort exposed to, infected with or recovered from COVID-19 (not recorded which). For the CDR3, the DNA is TGTGCCAGCAGTGAAAGGGGGGGTCAAGGAACCGGGGAGCTGTTTTTT. Amino acids: CASSERGGQGTGELFF.